This T cell receptor (beta chain) was sequenced for a study of OX40 agonist ivuxolimab in advanced cancers. On the study more broadly: While on treatment, patients had intravenous ivuxolimab at 0.01 to 10 mg/kg every 2 weeks. Those treated in dose escalation had hepatocellular carcinoma, melanoma, renal cell cancer or head and neck cancer. Those enrolled were about 82% male, with a mean age of about 66 years and ages from about 20 to 80. Partial responses were recorded for three patients, including one with hepatocellular carcinoma and two with cutaneous melanoma.

The repertoire was sequenced with immunoSEQ multiplex PCR; TCRdb's copy has only in-frame clones and lacks some. The repertoire consists of about 47,000 clones, with more than 85% occurring once and the leading ten covering 11% to 15%. The germline gives CDR1 MNHEY, CDR2 SMNVEV (reference sequence). This CDR3 is built from 12 residues. With 5 bases removed from V and 7 bases from J, the gap between germline ends came to 11 bases. This chain joins TRBV27 and TRBJ1-1, with D maybe TRBD1 (5 bases). The origin of this receptor is an adult with an advanced solid tumor such as melanoma, head and neck, liver or kidney cancer. Sequenced here: CD4+ or CD8+ T cells sorted from blood, sampled in a trial of the OX40 agonist ivuxolimab. CDR3: CASSPGWGEAFF. CDR3 nucleotide sequence: TGTGCCAGCAGTCCAGGGTGGGGTGAAGCTTTCTTT.